The rows below give T cell receptor beta chains drawn from one sample of a study of cytomegalovirus exposure and HLA in healthy donors. TCRdb keeps only in-frame clones here, not all; method: immunoSEQ multiplex PCR. The data hold roughly 110,000 clones, with approximately 81% observed a single time. Sequenced sample: PBMCs. Every receptor here comes from a woman aged 18-29 years in good health and CMV-seropositive. Both conserved end residues are part of each CDR3. A D gene is named only where the DNA matches it firmly. Part of the rows lack a size; the others show once, few, many or a class for expanded clones.

TRBJ1-1 TRBD1 NA TRBV27 CASSSIYRGRGTEAFF TGTGCCAGCAGTTCCATCTACAGGGGGCGCGGTACTGAAGCTTTCTTT
TRBJ1-2 NA NA TRBV4-1 CASSLGLGGGYTF TGCGCCAGCAGTCTCGGCCTCGGCGGGGGCTACACCTTC
TRBJ1-2 NA NA TRBV5-1 CASSSDSSNYGYTF TGCGCCAGCAGCTCGGACAGTTCTAACTATGGCTACACCTTC
TRBJ1-4 NA once TRBV5-4 CASSYTGKSGKLFF TGTGCCAGCAGCTATACAGGGAAAAGCGGAAAACTGTTTTTT
TRBJ1-2 NA NA TRBV11-2 CASSLEAGLTSYTF TGTGCCAGCAGCTTAGAGGCGGGACTGACCTCATACACCTTC
TRBJ1-2 NA NA TRBV5-6 CASSLDWMSDRKDYGYTF TGTGCCAGCAGCTTGGATTGGATGAGCGACAGAAAGGACTATGGCTACACCTTC
TRBJ2-2 NA once TRBV28 CASMTTPNTGELFF TGTGCCAGCATGACAACGCCGAACACCGGGGAGCTGTTTTTT
TRBJ2-1 NA NA TRBV5-4 CASSLSSRYNEQFF TGTGCCAGCAGCTTGTCTAGTCGGTACAATGAGCAGTTCTTC
TRBJ2-6 NA NA TRBV5-4 CASSLRLTGANVLTF TGTGCCAGCAGCTTGCGACTAACTGGGGCCAACGTCCTGACTTTC
TRBJ1-1 NA NA TRBV9 CASSPRQAIDTEAFF TGTGCCAGCAGTCCTCGGCAGGCGATTGACACTGAAGCTTTCTTT
TRBJ2-1 TRBD2 NA TRBV28 CASSGTSGRREQFF TGTGCCAGCAGTGGGACTAGCGGGAGGCGCGAGCAGTTCTTC
TRBJ1-1 NA NA TRBV19 CARPRGGPSTEAFF TGTGCCAGACCACGAGGGGGTCCAAGCACTGAAGCTTTCTTT
TRBJ1-2 NA NA TRBV5-1 CASSMGGVKNGYTF TGCGCCAGCAGCATGGGCGGGGTTAAGAATGGCTACACCTTC
TRBJ2-1 NA NA TRBV5-1 CASSWAGGEQFF TGCGCCAGCAGCTGGGCCGGAGGTGAGCAGTTCTTC
TRBJ2-3 NA NA TRBV12-5 CASARGQDTQYF TGTGCTAGTGCAAGGGGCCAAGATACGCAGTATTTT
TRBJ1-1 TRBD1 NA TRBV11-2 CASGTVRGNTEAFF TGTGCCAGCGGGACAGTCAGAGGGAACACTGAAGCTTTCTTT
TRBJ1-2 TRBD1 NA TRBV7-9 CASSLWDRFGYTF TGTGCCAGCAGCTTATGGGACAGGTTTGGCTACACCTTC
TRBJ2-3 TRBD2 NA TRBV28 CASLSWVAGERTQYF TGTGCCTCACTTAGTTGGGTAGCGGGAGAGCGTACGCAGTATTTT
TRBJ1-5 TRBD1 NA TRBV27 CASSSKTGQGQPQHF TGTGCCAGCAGTTCTAAGACAGGGCAGGGTCAGCCCCAGCATTTT
TRBJ2-2 NA NA TRBV19 CASLNFNTGELFF TGTGCCAGTCTTAACTTCAACACCGGGGAGCTGTTTTTT
TRBJ1-1 TRBD1 NA TRBV19 CASSTGQDGEAFF TGTGCCAGTAGTACGGGACAGGACGGGGAAGCTTTCTTT
TRBJ2-7 NA once TRBV25-1 CAPQRGSYEQYF TGTGCTCCCCAAAGGGGCTCCTACGAGCAGTACTTC
TRBJ1-2 NA NA TRBV28 CASSRTLHDYTF TGTGCCAGCAGTCGGACACTTCATGACTACACCTTC
TRBJ2-7 NA few TRBV7-3 CASSLSPDTSYEQYF TGTGCCAGCAGCTTGTCCCCGGACACGTCCTACGAGCAGTACTTC
TRBJ2-1 TRBD2 NA TRBV5-1 CASRTSGRYSYNEQFF TGCGCCAGCAGGACTAGCGGGAGGTATTCCTACAATGAGCAGTTCTTC
TRBJ2-7 TRBD1 few TRBV7-9 CASSLAGTVYEQYF TGTGCCAGCAGTTTAGCCGGGACAGTCTACGAGCAGTACTTC
TRBJ1-2 TRBD1 NA TRBV7-9 CASSLKGGQGYGYTF TGTGCCAGCAGCTTAAAGGGGGGACAGGGTTATGGCTACACCTTC
TRBJ1-5 NA NA TRBV27 CASRTGNQPQHF TGTGCCAGCAGGACAGGAAATCAGCCCCAGCATTTT
TRBJ1-1 NA NA TRBV4-1 CASSQDRALNTEAFF TGCGCCAGCAGCCAAGATCGAGCCCTGAACACTGAAGCTTTCTTT
TRBJ1-2 TRBD1 NA TRBV15 CATSRPRTGGGYTF TGTGCCACCAGCAGACCTCGGACAGGGGGGGGCTACACCTTC
TRBJ2-6 NA NA TRBV18 CASSPTGVPGANVLTF TGTGCCAGCTCACCAACCGGAGTCCCTGGGGCCAACGTCCTGACTTTC
TRBJ2-2 TRBD2 NA TRBV7-3 CASSLRAGVGTGELFF TGTGCCAGCAGCTTACGGGCGGGAGTTGGCACCGGGGAGCTGTTTTTT
TRBJ2-3 NA NA TRBV10-3 CAISFLIGTDTQYF TGTGCCATCAGTTTCCTTATCGGCACAGATACGCAGTATTTT
TRBJ1-4 TRBD1 few TRBV27 CASRRQGAGNEKLFF TGTGCCAGCAGGCGACAGGGGGCCGGGAATGAAAAACTGTTTTTT
TRBJ2-1 NA NA TRBV6-5 CASGLNNEQFF TGTGCCAGCGGACTGAACAATGAGCAGTTCTTC
TRBJ2-3 TRBD1 NA TRBV7-3 CASSSLTGTDTQYF TGTGCCAGCAGCTCCTTGACAGGGACAGATACGCAGTATTTT
TRBJ2-7 TRBD2 once TRBV9 CASSVGLADYEQYF TGTGCCAGCAGCGTCGGACTAGCAGACTACGAGCAGTACTTC
TRBJ2-7 TRBD1 NA TRBV10-3 CAASATGDNYEQYF TGTGCCGCCTCAGCGACAGGGGATAACTACGAGCAGTACTTC
TRBJ2-7 NA NA TRBV11-1 CASSFGLGSYEQYF TGTGCCAGCAGCTTCGGGTTGGGCTCCTACGAGCAGTACTTC
TRBJ2-4 NA NA TRBV5-1 CASSPLTALAKNTQYF TGCGCCAGCAGCCCCCTTACCGCCCTAGCCAAAAACACTCAGTACTTC
TRBJ2-7 NA NA TRBV11-3 CASSLETVSYEQYF TGTGCCAGCAGCTTAGAGACAGTCTCCTACGAGCAGTACTTC
TRBJ1-1 TRBD1 few TRBV19 CASRLRQGTEAFF TGTGCCAGTAGGTTGAGACAGGGCACTGAAGCTTTCTTT
TRBJ1-5 NA NA TRBV27 CASSSRNSNQPQHF TGTGCCAGCAGTTCCAGGAATAGCAATCAGCCCCAGCATTTT
TRBJ1-2 TRBD1 NA TRBV6-5 CASSPGQGEVGGYTF TGTGCCAGCAGCCCGGGACAGGGTGAGGTAGGAGGCTACACCTTC
TRBJ2-1 NA few TRBV2 CASSPGGNDNEQFF TGTGCCAGCAGCCCCGGGGGTAATGACAATGAGCAGTTCTTC
TRBJ2-3 TRBD1 NA TRBV19 CASSTTGGTDTQYF TGTGCCAGTAGTACGACAGGGGGCACAGATACGCAGTATTTT
TRBJ2-7 TRBD2 NA TRBV10-3 CAISEVASGRGEQYF TGTGCCATCAGTGAGGTGGCTAGCGGGAGGGGCGAGCAGTACTTC
TRBJ1-3 NA NA TRBV5-1 CASSRFALQGYGNTIYF TGCGCCAGCAGCCGGTTTGCCCTTCAGGGGTACGGAAACACCATATATTTT
TRBJ1-1 NA NA TRBV2 CASSATRGSYEAFF TGTGCCAGCAGCGCGACCAGGGGCTCCTATGAAGCTTTCTTT
TRBJ2-1 TRBD2 NA TRBV2 CASGPSGSYNEQFF TGTGCCAGCGGACCTAGCGGGAGTTACAATGAGCAGTTCTTC
TRBJ2-3 NA NA TRBV28 CASSFLPGADTQYF TGTGCCAGCAGTTTTCTCCCGGGGGCAGATACGCAGTATTTT
TRBJ1-1 NA NA TRBV4-2 CASSQDFSARTEAFF TGTGCCAGCAGCCAAGATTTTTCCGCGCGCACTGAAGCTTTCTTT
TRBJ1-2 NA NA TRBV21-1 CASSKNGGANYGYTF TGTGCCAGCAGCAAAAACGGGGGTGCCAACTATGGCTACACCTTC
TRBJ2-3 NA NA TRBV4-2 CASSQDWGRGTDTQYF TGTGCCAGCAGCCAAGATTGGGGCCGGGGCACAGATACGCAGTATTTT